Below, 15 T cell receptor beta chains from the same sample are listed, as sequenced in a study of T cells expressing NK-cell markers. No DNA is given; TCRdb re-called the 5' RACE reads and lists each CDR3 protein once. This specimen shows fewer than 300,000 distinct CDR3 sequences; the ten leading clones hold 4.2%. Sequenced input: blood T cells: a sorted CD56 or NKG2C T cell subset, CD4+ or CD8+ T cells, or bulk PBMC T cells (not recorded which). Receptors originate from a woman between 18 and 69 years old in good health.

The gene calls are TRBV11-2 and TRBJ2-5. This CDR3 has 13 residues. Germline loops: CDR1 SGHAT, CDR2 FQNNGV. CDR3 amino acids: CASSGRISGTQYF.

The chain's CDR3 is CASSSGGNVNAGELFF. The chain links TRBV13 to TRBJ2-2. This CDR3 is built from 16 residues. Germline assignment: CDR1 PRHDT and CDR2 FYEKMQ (reference sequence).

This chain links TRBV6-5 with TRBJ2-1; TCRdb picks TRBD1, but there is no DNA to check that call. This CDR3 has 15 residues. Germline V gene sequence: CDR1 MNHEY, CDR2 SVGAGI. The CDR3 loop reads CASSNLGAGHNEQFF.

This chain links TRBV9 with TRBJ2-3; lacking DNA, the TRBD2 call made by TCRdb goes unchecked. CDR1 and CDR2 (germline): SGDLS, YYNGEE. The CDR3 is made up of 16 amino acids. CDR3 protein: CASSVRTSGSPDTQYF.

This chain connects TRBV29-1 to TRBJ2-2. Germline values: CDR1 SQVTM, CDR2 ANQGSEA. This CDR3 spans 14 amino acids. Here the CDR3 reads CSVEGQALTGELFF.

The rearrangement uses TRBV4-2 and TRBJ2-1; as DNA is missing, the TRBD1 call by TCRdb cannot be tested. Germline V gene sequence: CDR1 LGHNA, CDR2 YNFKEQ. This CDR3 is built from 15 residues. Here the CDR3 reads CASSQEWGLYNEQFF.

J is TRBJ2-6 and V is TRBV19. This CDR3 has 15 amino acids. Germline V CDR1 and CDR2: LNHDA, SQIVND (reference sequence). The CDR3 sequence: CAPWDPMTGANVLTF.

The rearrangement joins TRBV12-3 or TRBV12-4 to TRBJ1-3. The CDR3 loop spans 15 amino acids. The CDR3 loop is CASSLDPAGGNTIYF.

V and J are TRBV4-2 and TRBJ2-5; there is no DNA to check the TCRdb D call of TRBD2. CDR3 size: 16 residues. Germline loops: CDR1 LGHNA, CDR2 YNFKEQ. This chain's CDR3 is CASSQGTSGTQETQYF.

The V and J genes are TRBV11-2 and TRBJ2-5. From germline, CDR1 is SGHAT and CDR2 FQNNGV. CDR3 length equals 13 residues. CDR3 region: CASSSIRQETQYF.

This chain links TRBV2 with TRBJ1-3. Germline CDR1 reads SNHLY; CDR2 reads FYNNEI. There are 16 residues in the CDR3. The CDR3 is CASSVLSQIARNTIYF.

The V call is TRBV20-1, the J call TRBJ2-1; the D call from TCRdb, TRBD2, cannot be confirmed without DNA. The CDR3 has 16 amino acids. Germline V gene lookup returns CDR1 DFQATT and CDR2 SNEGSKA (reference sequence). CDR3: CSARTSGRAAVNEQFF.

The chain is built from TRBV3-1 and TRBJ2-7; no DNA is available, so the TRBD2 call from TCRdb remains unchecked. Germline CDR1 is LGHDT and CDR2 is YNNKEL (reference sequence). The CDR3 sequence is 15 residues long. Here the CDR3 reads CASSQSPAGSYEQYF.

The CDR3 loop is CASSHWGLETQYF. The chain uses TRBV5-8 and TRBJ2-5; TCRdb names TRBD1, which stays unverified in the absence of DNA. The germline V gene has CDR1 SGHTS and CDR2 YDEGEE. This CDR3 region has 13 residues.

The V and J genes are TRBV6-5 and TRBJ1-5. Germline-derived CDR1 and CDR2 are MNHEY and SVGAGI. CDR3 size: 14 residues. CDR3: CASSLSAGSQPQHF.